One and the same sample provided the 19 T cell receptor beta chains below, sequenced in a study of blood T cell repertoires in COVID-19. Repertoires were generated with immunoSEQ multiplex PCR, while TCRdb's copy carries only in-frame clones and drops some. There are under 200,000 clones in the sample; 70% to 90% occur only once, and roughly 2% lies in the top ten. The specimen was peripheral blood. The receptors were gathered from a man between 45 and 60 years old who had recovered from COVID-19.

The gene calls are TRBV12-3 or TRBV12-4 and TRBJ2-5; no definite D call. V shed 3 bases and J shed 6 bases, with 5 bases lying between them. This CDR3 contains 11 residues. The CDR3 bases are TGTGCCAGCAGTTTTGGGCAGACCCAGTACTTC. Translating it yields CASSFGQTQYF.

This clone has a handful of counts. The V and J genes are TRBV5-1 and TRBJ2-2; 9 nucleotides match TRBD1. Per germline, CDR1 SGHRS and CDR2 YFSETQ. Germline trimming cut 2 bases from V and 6 bases from J; bases unmatched to any gene: 11. The CDR3 extends over 17 amino acids. The CDR3 nucleotides are TGCGCCAGCAGCTTACCCCGGTGGGACAGGGAGGCCGGGGAGCTGTTTTTT. It yields the protein CASSLPRWDREAGELFF.

The rearrangement uses TRBV6-5 and TRBJ1-5; 7 positions agree with TRBD1. The germline gives CDR1 MNHEY, CDR2 SVGAGI. The CDR3 has 13 amino acids. V lost 8 bases, J lost 5 bases, and 6 bases stayed unmatched. CDR3 in amino acids: CASGRDSDQPQHF. CDR3 sequence (DNA): TGTGCCAGCGGCCGGGACAGCGATCAGCCCCAGCATTTT.

This clone has a handful of counts. This CDR3 is CASSLRTSGTDTQYF. The DNA for the CDR3 is TGTGCCAGCAGCTTACGGACTAGCGGCACAGATACGCAGTATTTT. The V call is TRBV7-2, the J call TRBJ2-3; 9 positions agree with TRBD2. Germline CDR1 SGHTA, CDR2 FQGNSA. The CDR3 is made up of 15 amino acids. V dropped 2 bases and J dropped 1; count of bases not matched to a gene: 1.

This clone was counted a single time. The rearrangement uses TRBV18 and TRBJ1-3; D gene uncertain. Trimming took off 2 bases at V and 0 bases at J, with 5 bases between the two ends. Germline assignment: CDR1 KGHSH and CDR2 LQKENI. CDR3 length: 14 residues. Here the CDR3 reads CASSPGVSGNTIYF. The CDR3 coding sequence is TGTGCCAGCTCACCAGGAGTCTCTGGAAACACCATATATTTT.

This chain joins TRBV5-6 and TRBJ2-1; 7 bases fit TRBD2. Unmatched junction bases numbered 4, after V lost 0 bases and J lost 1 base. The CDR3 length is 16 residues. Germline CDR1 SGHDT, CDR2 YYEEEE. CDR3 loop: CASSLVAGVSYNEQFF. CDR3 in DNA: TGTGCCAGCAGCTTGGTGGCGGGAGTTTCCTACAATGAGCAGTTCTTC.

This clone was observed a handful of times. CDR3 nucleotide sequence: TGTGCCAGCAGTGCCCGCGATGAGCAGTTCTTC. It translates to CASSARDEQFF. This rearrangement joins TRBV25-1 to TRBJ2-1; no reliable D call. Deletions cut 4 bases from V and 8 bases from J, with 6 bases between. The length of the CDR3 is 11 residues. CDR1 and CDR2 from the germline V gene are MGHDK and SYGVNS.

The chain is built from TRBV28 and TRBJ2-7; D perhaps matches TRBD2 (5 bases). The CDR3 is 13 residues long. The germline V gene encodes CDR1 MDHEN and CDR2 SYDVKM. V was cut by 7 bases and J by 2 bases, with 12 bases left in between. The CDR3 loop reads CASTTPGTYEQYF. The CDR3 DNA follows: TGTGCCAGCACCACCCCCGGGACCTACGAGCAGTACTTC.

The chain joins TRBV25-1 to TRBJ2-7; TRBD1 agrees at 7 bases. The J segment lost 2 bases and the V segment lost 3 bases, leaving 10 bases of the junction unmatched. Germline CDR1 reads MGHDK; CDR2 reads SYGVNS. The CDR3 extends over 16 amino acids. The CDR3 bases are TGTGCCAGCAGTGATATTGGGACAGCCTCAGCCTACGAGCAGTACTTC. Encoded protein: CASSDIGTASAYEQYF.

The chain recombines TRBV7-2 with TRBJ2-4; D ambiguous. The CDR3 spans 12 residues. Germline V gene data show CDR1 as SGHTA and CDR2 as FQGNSA. V was trimmed by 1 base and J by 9 bases, leaving 7 bases between them. CDR3 amino acids: CASSLGFGIQYF. CDR3 nucleotides: TGTGCCAGCAGCTTAGGCTTCGGCATTCAGTACTTC.

This clone was found a few times. The V and J genes are TRBV4-3 and TRBJ2-6; weak D call: TRBD2 (6 bases). The CDR3 runs to 20 residues. With 2 bases removed from V and 4 bases from J, the gap between germline ends came to 24 bases. CDR1 is LGHNA and CDR2 is YSLEER in the germline V gene. This CDR3 reads CASSQHFWGVDRAGANVLTF. As DNA, the CDR3 is TGCGCCAGCAGCCAACATTTCTGGGGGGTTGATAGGGCCGGGGCCAACGTCCTGACTTTC.

The chain combines TRBV5-1 with TRBJ2-7; weak D call: TRBD1 (6 bases). CDR1 is SGHRS, CDR2 YFSETQ, per germline. The CDR3 has 15 residues. Trimming left V 4 bases short and J 0 bases short, with 14 bases between. CDR3 amino acids: CASSRTALTSYEQYF. CDR3 sequence (DNA): TGCGCCAGCAGCCGGACAGCGCTAACCTCCTACGAGCAGTACTTC.

The chain recombines TRBV7-2 with TRBJ1-5; TRBD1 might be the D (5 bases). Between the trimmed V and J ends, which lost 5 bases and 6 bases, there was a span of 14 bases. The germline CDR1 and CDR2 sequences are SGHTA and FQGNSA. The CDR3 is made up of 14 amino acids. The CDR3 here is CASSLGEGSQPQHF. The CDR3 DNA reads as TGTGCCAGCAGCCTAGGGGAGGGGAGTCAGCCCCAGCATTTT.

The chain employs TRBV5-1 and TRBJ1-1, with 8 bases aligning to TRBD1. There are 15 residues in the CDR3. Trimming removed 5 bases from V and 0 bases from J; junction bases left unmatched: 6. In germline, CDR1 is SGHRS, CDR2 YFSETQ. CDR3 amino acids: CASSERQGMNTEAFF. In nucleotides, the CDR3 is TGCGCCAGCAGTGAACGACAGGGGATGAACACTGAAGCTTTCTTT.

This clone was picked up a small number of times. V usage is TRBV30 and J usage is TRBJ1-2; TRBD1 agrees at 8 bases. CDR3 length equals 15 residues. CDR1 is GTSNPN, CDR2 SVGIG, per germline (reference sequence). Trimming at V came to 1 base and at J to 4 bases, leaving 8 bases not matched to a gene. The CDR3 here is CAWSGRQGAFYGYTF. Written as DNA, the CDR3 is TGTGCCTGGAGTGGTCGGCAGGGGGCTTTCTATGGCTACACCTTC.

The genes are TRBV6-6 and TRBJ1-5; perhaps TRBD1 as D (5 bases). V was pared by 3 bases and J by 3 bases, with 15 bases between. CDR1 and CDR2 (germline): MNHNY, SVGAGI (reference sequence). The CDR3 length is 16 residues. As DNA, the CDR3 is TGTGCCAGCAGTTATCTTGGGGCCGAGAACAATCAGCCCCAGCATTTT. This codes for CASSYLGAENNQPQHF.

The J gene is TRBJ1-2, the V gene TRBV18; no clear D. The germline V and J ends were trimmed by 2 bases and 0 bases, with 10 bases remaining between them. Germline values: CDR1 KGHSH, CDR2 LQKENI. This CDR3 region has 15 residues. CDR3 amino acids: CASSPEAAANYGYTF. DNA for the CDR3: TGTGCCAGCTCACCAGAGGCTGCAGCTAACTATGGCTACACCTTC.

The chain has TRBV6-5 and TRBJ2-7; 8 nucleotides agree with TRBD1. V lost 4 bases to trimming and J lost 3 bases; unmatched junction nucleotides: 8. Germline CDR1 and CDR2: MNHEY and SVGAGI. The CDR3 contains 15 residues. CDR3 DNA: TGTGCCAGCAGTTCTACGTCCGGGACAGGCTACGAGCAGTACTTC. Translated: CASSSTSGTGYEQYF.

This chain connects TRBV18 to TRBJ1-5; tentatively, D is TRBD1 (5 bases). The germline V gene encodes CDR1 KGHSH and CDR2 LQKENI. V gave up 4 bases and J gave up 7 bases, with 11 bases separating them. This CDR3 has 13 residues. This CDR3 reads CASSQGISQPQHF. CDR3 nucleotides: TGTGCCAGCTCACAGGGGATTAGCCAGCCCCAGCATTTT.